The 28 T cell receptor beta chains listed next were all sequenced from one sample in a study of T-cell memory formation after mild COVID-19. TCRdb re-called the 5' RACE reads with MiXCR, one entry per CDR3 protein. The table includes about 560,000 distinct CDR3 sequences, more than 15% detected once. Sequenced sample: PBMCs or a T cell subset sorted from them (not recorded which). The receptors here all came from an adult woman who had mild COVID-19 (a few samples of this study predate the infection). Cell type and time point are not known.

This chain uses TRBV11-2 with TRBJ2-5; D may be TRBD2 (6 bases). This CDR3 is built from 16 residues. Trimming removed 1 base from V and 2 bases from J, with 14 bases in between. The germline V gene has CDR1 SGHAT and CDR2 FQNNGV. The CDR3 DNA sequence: TGTGCCAGCAGCTTAGGTAGCGGCAGCACGCAAGAGACCCAGTACTTC. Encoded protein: CASSLGSGSTQETQYF.

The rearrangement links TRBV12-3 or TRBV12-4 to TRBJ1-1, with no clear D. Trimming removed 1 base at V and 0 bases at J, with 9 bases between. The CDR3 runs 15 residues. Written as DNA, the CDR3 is TGTGCCAGCAGTTTAGTCGTAGGAGTGAACACTGAAGCTTTCTTT. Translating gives CASSLVVGVNTEAFF.

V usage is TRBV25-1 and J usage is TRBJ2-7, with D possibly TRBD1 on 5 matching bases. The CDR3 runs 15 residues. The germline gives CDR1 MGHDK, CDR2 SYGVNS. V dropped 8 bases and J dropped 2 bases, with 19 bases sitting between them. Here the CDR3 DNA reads TGTGCCAGCCACGACGGGCCAGGGATCACCTACGAGCAGTACTTC. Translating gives CASHDGPGITYEQYF.

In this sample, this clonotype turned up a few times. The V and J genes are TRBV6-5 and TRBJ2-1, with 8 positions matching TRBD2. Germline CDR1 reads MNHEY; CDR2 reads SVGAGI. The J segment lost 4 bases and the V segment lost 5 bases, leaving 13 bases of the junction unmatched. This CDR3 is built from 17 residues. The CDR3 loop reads CASSPPTFSGDYNEQFF. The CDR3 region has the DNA TGTGCCAGCAGTCCACCCACCTTTAGCGGGGATTACAATGAGCAGTTCTTC.

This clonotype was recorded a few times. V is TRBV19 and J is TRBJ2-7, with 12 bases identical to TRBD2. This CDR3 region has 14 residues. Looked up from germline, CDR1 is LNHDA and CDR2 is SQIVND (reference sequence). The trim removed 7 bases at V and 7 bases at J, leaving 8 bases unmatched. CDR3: CASKFTSGRSEQYF. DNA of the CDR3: TGTGCCAGTAAATTTACTAGCGGGAGGAGTGAGCAGTACTTC.

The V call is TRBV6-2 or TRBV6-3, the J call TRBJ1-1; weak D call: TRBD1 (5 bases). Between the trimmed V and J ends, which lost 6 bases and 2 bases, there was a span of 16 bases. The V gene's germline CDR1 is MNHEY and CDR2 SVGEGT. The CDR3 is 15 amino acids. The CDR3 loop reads CASRVGRGVNTEAFF. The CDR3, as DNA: TGTGCCAGCAGGGTCGGGCGGGGCGTCAACACTGAAGCTTTCTTT.

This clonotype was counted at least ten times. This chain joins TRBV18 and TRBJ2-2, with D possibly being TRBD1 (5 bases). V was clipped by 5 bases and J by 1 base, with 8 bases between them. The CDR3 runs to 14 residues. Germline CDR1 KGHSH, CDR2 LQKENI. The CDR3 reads CASSMGQNTGELFF. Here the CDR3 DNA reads TGTGCCAGCTCAATGGGGCAGAACACCGGGGAGCTGTTTTTT.

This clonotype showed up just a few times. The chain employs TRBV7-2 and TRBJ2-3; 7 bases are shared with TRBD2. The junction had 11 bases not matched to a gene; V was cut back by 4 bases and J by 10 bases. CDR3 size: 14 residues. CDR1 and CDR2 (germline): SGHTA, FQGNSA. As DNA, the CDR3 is TGTGCCAGCAGCTCCTTCTCGACTAGCACGGCGCAGTATTTT. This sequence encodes CASSSFSTSTAQYF.

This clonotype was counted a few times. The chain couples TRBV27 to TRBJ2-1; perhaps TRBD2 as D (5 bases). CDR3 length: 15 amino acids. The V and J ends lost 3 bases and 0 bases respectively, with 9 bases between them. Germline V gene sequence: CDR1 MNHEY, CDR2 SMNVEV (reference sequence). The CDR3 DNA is TGTGCCAGCAGTTTGAGGGCCCGCTCCTACAATGAGCAGTTCTTC. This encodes CASSLRARSYNEQFF.

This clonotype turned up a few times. In DNA form, the CDR3 reads TGCAGCGCGAGTGAGAGGAGGGACATTCAGTACTTC. Its protein is CSASERRDIQYF. The chain carries TRBV29-1 and TRBJ2-4; D is perhaps TRBD2 (6 bases). Per germline, CDR1 SQVTM and CDR2 ANQGSEA. CDR3 size: 12 residues. Trimming pared 7 bases from V and 8 bases from J, leaving 15 bases between. Full variable domain (rest looked up from reference TRBV29-1 and TRBJ2-4): SAVISQKPSRDICQRGTSLTIQCQVDSQVTMMFWYRQQPGQSLTLIATANQGSEATYESGFVIDKFPISRPNLTFSTLTVSNMSPEDSSIYLCSASERRDIQYFGAGTRLSVL.

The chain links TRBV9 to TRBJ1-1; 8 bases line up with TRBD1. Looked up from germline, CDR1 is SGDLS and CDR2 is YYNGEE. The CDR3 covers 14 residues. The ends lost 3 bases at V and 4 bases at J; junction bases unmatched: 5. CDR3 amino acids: CASSAQGQVTEAFF. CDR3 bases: TGTGCCAGCAGCGCCCAGGGACAGGTCACTGAAGCTTTCTTT. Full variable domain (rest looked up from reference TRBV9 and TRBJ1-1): DSGVTQTPKHLITATGQRVTLRCSPRSGDLSVYWYQQSLDQGLQFLIQYYNGEERAKGNILERFSAQQFPDLHSELNLSSLELGDSALYFCASSAQGQVTEAFFGQGTRLTVV.

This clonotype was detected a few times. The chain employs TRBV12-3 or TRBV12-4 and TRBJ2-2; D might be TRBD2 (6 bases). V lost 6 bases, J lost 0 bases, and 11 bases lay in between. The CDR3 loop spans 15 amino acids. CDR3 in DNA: TGTGCCAGCAGATGGGGACTGTCGAACACCGGGGAGCTGTTTTTT. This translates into CASRWGLSNTGELFF.

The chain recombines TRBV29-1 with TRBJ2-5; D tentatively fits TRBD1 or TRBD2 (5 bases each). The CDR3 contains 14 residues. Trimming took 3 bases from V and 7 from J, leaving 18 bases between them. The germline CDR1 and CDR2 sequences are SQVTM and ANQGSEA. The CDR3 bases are TGCAGCGTTGACGGCCGGGACCATTGGGGGACCCAGTACTTC. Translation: CSVDGRDHWGTQYF.

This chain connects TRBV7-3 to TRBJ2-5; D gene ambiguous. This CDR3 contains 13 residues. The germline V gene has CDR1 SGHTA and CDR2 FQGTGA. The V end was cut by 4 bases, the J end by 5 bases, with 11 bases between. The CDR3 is CASSSSSLETQYF. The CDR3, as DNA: TGTGCCAGCAGCTCGTCCTCTTTGGAGACCCAGTACTTC.

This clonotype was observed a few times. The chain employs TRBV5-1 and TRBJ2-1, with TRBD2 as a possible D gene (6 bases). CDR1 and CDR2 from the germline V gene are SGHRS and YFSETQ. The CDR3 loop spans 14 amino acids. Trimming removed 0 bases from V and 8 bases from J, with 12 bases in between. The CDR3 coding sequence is TGCGCCAGCAGCTTGGGGTCTAGCGCCGATGAGCAGTTCTTC. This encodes CASSLGSSADEQFF.

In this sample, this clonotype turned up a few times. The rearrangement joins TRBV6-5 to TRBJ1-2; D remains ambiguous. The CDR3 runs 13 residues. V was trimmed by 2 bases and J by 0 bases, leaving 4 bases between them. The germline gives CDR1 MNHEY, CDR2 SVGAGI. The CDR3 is CASSYLSNYGYTF. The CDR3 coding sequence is TGTGCCAGCAGTTACCTGTCTAACTATGGCTACACCTTC.

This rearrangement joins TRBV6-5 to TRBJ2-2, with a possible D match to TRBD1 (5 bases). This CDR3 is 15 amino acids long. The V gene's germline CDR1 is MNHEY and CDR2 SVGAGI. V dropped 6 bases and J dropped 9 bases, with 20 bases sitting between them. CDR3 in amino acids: CASRRHGPRVRELFF. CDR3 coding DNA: TGTGCCAGCAGACGCCACGGCCCCAGGGTTCGGGAGCTGTTTTTT.

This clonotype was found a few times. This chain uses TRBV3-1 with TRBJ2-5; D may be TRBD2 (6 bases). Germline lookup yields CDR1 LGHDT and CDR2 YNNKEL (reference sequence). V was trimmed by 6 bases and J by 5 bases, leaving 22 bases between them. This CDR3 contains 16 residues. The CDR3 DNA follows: TGTGCCAGCAGTCCCACTGGAGGGCCCCTCGGGGAGACCCAGTACTTC. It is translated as CASSPTGGPLGETQYF.

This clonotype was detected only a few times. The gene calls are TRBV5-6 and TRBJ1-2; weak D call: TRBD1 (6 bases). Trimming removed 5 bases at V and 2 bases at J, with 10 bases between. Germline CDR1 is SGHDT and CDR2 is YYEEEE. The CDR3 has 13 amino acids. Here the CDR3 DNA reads TGTGCCAGCAGTACCACAGGGAACTATGGCTACACCTTC. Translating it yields CASSTTGNYGYTF. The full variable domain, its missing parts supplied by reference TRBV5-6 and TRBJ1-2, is DAGVTQSPTHLIKTRGQQVTLRCSPKSGHDTVSWYQQALGQGPQFIFQYYEEEERQRGNFPDRFSGHQFPNYSSELNVNALLLGDSALYLCASSTTGNYGYTFGSGTRLTVV.

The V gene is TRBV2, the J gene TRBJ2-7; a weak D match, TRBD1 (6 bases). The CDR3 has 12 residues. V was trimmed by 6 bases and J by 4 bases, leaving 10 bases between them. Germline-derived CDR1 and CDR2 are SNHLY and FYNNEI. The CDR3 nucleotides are TGTGCCAGCAGAATGGACAGATACGAGCAGTACTTC. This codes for CASRMDRYEQYF.

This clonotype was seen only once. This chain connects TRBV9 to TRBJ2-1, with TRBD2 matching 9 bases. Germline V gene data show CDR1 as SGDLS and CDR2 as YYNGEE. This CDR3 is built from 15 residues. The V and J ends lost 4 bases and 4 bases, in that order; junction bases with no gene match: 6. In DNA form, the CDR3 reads TGTGCCAGCAGCTTCCTAGCGGGGCAATACAATGAGCAGTTCTTC. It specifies CASSFLAGQYNEQFF. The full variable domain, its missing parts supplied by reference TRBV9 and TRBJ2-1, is DSGVTQTPKHLITATGQRVTLRCSPRSGDLSVYWYQQSLDQGLQFLIQYYNGEERAKGNILERFSAQQFPDLHSELNLSSLELGDSALYFCASSFLAGQYNEQFFGPGTRLTVL.

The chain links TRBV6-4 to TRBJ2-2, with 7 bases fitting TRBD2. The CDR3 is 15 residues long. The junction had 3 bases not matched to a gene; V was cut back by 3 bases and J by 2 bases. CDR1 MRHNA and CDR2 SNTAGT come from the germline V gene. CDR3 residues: CASSEAGLNTGELFF. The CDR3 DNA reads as TGTGCCAGCAGTGAAGCGGGGCTAAACACCGGGGAGCTGTTTTTT.

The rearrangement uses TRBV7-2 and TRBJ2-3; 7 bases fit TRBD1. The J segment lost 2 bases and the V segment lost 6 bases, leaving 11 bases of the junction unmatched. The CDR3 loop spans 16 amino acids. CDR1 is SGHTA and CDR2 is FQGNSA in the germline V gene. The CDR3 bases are TGTGCCAGCAGTCGGCCGGCAGGGGGTGACACAGATACGCAGTATTTT. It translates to CASSRPAGGDTDTQYF.

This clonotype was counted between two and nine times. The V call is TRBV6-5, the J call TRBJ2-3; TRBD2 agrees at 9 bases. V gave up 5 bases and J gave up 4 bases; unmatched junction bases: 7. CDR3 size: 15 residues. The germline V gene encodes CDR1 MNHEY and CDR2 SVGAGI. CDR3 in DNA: TGTGCCAGCAGTCTTAGCGGGAGTAGGGCAGATACGCAGTATTTT. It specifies CASSLSGSRADTQYF.

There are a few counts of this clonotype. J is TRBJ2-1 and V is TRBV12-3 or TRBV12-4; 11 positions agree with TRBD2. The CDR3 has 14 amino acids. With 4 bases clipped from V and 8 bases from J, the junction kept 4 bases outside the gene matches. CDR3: CASSYSGGADEQFF. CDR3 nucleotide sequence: TGTGCCAGCAGTTATAGCGGGGGGGCCGATGAGCAGTTCTTC.

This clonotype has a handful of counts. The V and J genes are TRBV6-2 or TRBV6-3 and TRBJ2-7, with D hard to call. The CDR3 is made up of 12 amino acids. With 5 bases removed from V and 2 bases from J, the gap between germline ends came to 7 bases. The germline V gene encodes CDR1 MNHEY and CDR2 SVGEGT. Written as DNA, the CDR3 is TGTGCCAGCAGTCAAATCACCTACGAGCAGTACTTC. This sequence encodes CASSQITYEQYF.

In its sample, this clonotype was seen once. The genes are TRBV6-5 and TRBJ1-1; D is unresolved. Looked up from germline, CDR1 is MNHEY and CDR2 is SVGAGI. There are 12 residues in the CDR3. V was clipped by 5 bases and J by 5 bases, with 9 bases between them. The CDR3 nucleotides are TGTGCCAGCAGTCGAGGTCATACTGAAGCTTTCTTT. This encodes CASSRGHTEAFF.

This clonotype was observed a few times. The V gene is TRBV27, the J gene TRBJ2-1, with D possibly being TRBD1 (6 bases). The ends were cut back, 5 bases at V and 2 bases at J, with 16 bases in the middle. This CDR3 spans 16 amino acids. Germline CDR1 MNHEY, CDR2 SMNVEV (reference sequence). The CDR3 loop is CASSATGTRPYNEQFF. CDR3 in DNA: TGTGCCAGCAGTGCAACCGGGACACGACCCTACAATGAGCAGTTCTTC.